These T cell receptor beta chains were read from a single sample in a study of shared clonotypes between healthy human individuals. The repertoire was sequenced with immunoSEQ multiplex PCR; TCRdb's copy has only in-frame clones and lacks some. The data hold fewer than 3 million clones, with around 92% observed a single time. Sequencing was done on a sample of naive CD4+ T cells from PBMCs. Receptors were obtained from a man between 18 and 29 years old in good health. Some clones in this sample may be carry-over from other donors' samples. CDR3s include the opening cysteine and the closing phenylalanine or tryptophan. The D gene is left open where the match is weak. The size field is filled for only some rows; it gives once, few, many or a size class.

D gene: .
V gene: TRBV7-9
J gene: TRBJ2-1
clone size: .
CDR3 length: 14
CDR3 protein: CASSLQGGNNEQFF
CDR3 DNA: TGTGCCAGCAGCTTACAGGGCGGTAACAATGAGCAGTTCTTC

D gene: .
V gene: TRBV5-1
J gene: TRBJ2-3
clone size: .
CDR3 length: 15
CDR3 protein: CASSVQPTSTDTQYF
CDR3 DNA: TGCGCCAGCAGCGTTCAACCAACTAGCACAGATACGCAGTATTTT

D gene: .
V gene: TRBV25-1
J gene: TRBJ2-1
clone size: .
CDR3 length: 13
CDR3 protein: CATLPSSYNEQFF
CDR3 DNA: TGTGCCACCCTCCCTAGCTCCTACAATGAGCAGTTCTTC

D gene: .
V gene: TRBV29-1
J gene: TRBJ2-2
clone size: .
CDR3 length: 13
CDR3 protein: CSVQGGGTGELFF
CDR3 DNA: TGCAGCGTTCAGGGAGGGGGCACCGGGGAGCTGTTTTTT

D gene: TRBD1
V gene: TRBV9
J gene: TRBJ1-5
clone size: .
CDR3 length: 15
CDR3 protein: CASSVGTGGNQPQHF
CDR3 DNA: TGTGCCAGCAGCGTAGGGACAGGGGGAAATCAGCCCCAGCATTTT

D gene: TRBD2
V gene: TRBV5-1
J gene: TRBJ2-3
clone size: .
CDR3 length: 17
CDR3 protein: CASSLEGLAGGTDTQYF
CDR3 DNA: TGCGCCAGCAGCTTGGAGGGACTAGCGGGGGGCACAGATACGCAGTATTTT

D gene: .
V gene: TRBV18
J gene: TRBJ1-4
clone size: .
CDR3 length: 15
CDR3 protein: CASSTQGTTNEKLFF
CDR3 DNA: TGTGCCAGCTCAACGCAAGGGACCACTAATGAAAAACTGTTTTTT

D gene: .
V gene: TRBV29-1
J gene: TRBJ2-7
clone size: .
CDR3 length: 10
CDR3 protein: CSVGSNEQYF
CDR3 DNA: TGCAGCGTTGGATCGAACGAGCAGTACTTC

D gene: TRBD2
V gene: TRBV6-1
J gene: TRBJ2-1
clone size: .
CDR3 length: 12
CDR3 protein: CASERGYNEQFF
CDR3 DNA: TGTGCCAGCGAGCGGGGATACAATGAGCAGTTCTTC

D gene: TRBD1
V gene: TRBV6-5
J gene: TRBJ1-1
clone size: .
CDR3 length: 16
CDR3 protein: CASSYGQGLRNTEAFF
CDR3 DNA: TGTGCCAGCAGTTACGGACAGGGGTTACGAAACACTGAAGCTTTCTTT

D gene: .
V gene: TRBV5-4
J gene: TRBJ2-3
clone size: .
CDR3 length: 15
CDR3 protein: CASSDAASSTDTQYF
CDR3 DNA: TGTGCCAGCTCTGACGCGGCTTCTAGCACAGATACGCAGTATTTT

D gene: TRBD1
V gene: TRBV7-3
J gene: TRBJ2-7
clone size: .
CDR3 length: 14
CDR3 protein: CASSLNRGHDEQYF
CDR3 DNA: TGTGCCAGCAGCTTAAACAGGGGGCACGACGAGCAGTACTTC

D gene: .
V gene: TRBV7-8
J gene: TRBJ2-2
clone size: .
CDR3 length: 15
CDR3 protein: CASSGGRPTTGELFF
CDR3 DNA: TGTGCCAGCAGTGGGGGCAGGCCGACCACCGGGGAGCTGTTTTTT

D gene: TRBD1
V gene: TRBV7-2
J gene: TRBJ2-7
clone size: .
CDR3 length: 14
CDR3 protein: CASSSRTGTGEQYF
CDR3 DNA: TGTGCCAGCAGTTCAAGGACAGGGACTGGCGAGCAGTACTTC

D gene: TRBD1
V gene: TRBV2
J gene: TRBJ1-5
clone size: once
CDR3 length: 13
CDR3 protein: CASRTGVNQPQHF
CDR3 DNA: TGTGCCAGCAGGACAGGGGTCAATCAGCCCCAGCATTTT

D gene: .
V gene: TRBV7-9
J gene: TRBJ1-5
clone size: once
CDR3 length: 15
CDR3 protein: CASSLGRIGNQPQHF
CDR3 DNA: TGTGCCAGCAGCTTAGGGAGGATTGGCAATCAGCCCCAGCATTTT

D gene: .
V gene: TRBV5-1
J gene: TRBJ2-7
clone size: .
CDR3 length: 15
CDR3 protein: CASRLTGTSPYEQYF
CDR3 DNA: TGCGCCAGCAGACTTACCGGGACATCACCGTACGAGCAGTACTTC

D gene: .
V gene: TRBV5-1
J gene: TRBJ2-5
clone size: .
CDR3 length: 14
CDR3 protein: CASSRWTEQETQYF
CDR3 DNA: TGCGCCAGCAGCCGATGGACAGAACAAGAGACCCAGTACTTC

D gene: TRBD2
V gene: TRBV19
J gene: TRBJ2-1
clone size: .
CDR3 length: 14
CDR3 protein: CASSIEEAGGFMFF
CDR3 DNA: TGTGCCAGTAGTATAGAGGAAGCGGGAGGGTTTATGTTCTTC

D gene: .
V gene: TRBV6-5
J gene: TRBJ2-1
clone size: .
CDR3 length: 12
CDR3 protein: CASRLRPGGEFF
CDR3 DNA: TGTGCCAGCAGACTAAGACCCGGCGGGGAGTTCTTC

D gene: TRBD2
V gene: TRBV5-1
J gene: TRBJ2-2
clone size: .
CDR3 length: 17
CDR3 protein: CASSRPGTSGYTGELFF
CDR3 DNA: TGCGCCAGCAGCCGCCCAGGGACTAGCGGATACACCGGGGAGCTGTTTTTT

D gene: .
V gene: TRBV5-1
J gene: TRBJ2-3
clone size: .
CDR3 length: 15
CDR3 protein: CASRGSPVGRDTQYF
CDR3 DNA: TGCGCCAGCAGAGGCAGCCCGGTTGGTAGAGATACGCAGTATTTT

D gene: .
V gene: TRBV11-2
J gene: TRBJ2-3
clone size: .
CDR3 length: 16
CDR3 protein: CASSLGSGGPIDTQYF
CDR3 DNA: TGTGCCAGCAGCTTAGGTTCGGGGGGCCCGATAGATACGCAGTATTTT

D gene: TRBD1
V gene: TRBV5-1
J gene: TRBJ1-1
clone size: few
CDR3 length: 12
CDR3 protein: CASSTQGAEAFF
CDR3 DNA: TGCGCCAGCAGTACTCAGGGGGCCGAAGCTTTCTTT

D gene: TRBD2
V gene: TRBV11-1
J gene: TRBJ2-1
clone size: .
CDR3 length: 14
CDR3 protein: CASSSRGDYNEQFF
CDR3 DNA: TGTGCCAGCAGCTCCCGGGGGGACTACAATGAGCAGTTCTTC

D gene: .
V gene: TRBV9
J gene: TRBJ2-7
clone size: .
CDR3 length: 14
CDR3 protein: CASNPGDFSYEQYF
CDR3 DNA: TGTGCAAGCAATCCGGGCGATTTCTCCTACGAGCAGTACTTC

D gene: .
V gene: TRBV27
J gene: TRBJ2-6
clone size: .
CDR3 length: 20
CDR3 protein: CASSSSGLGLRGSGANVLTF
CDR3 DNA: TGTGCCAGCAGTTCCTCAGGGTTGGGGTTGCGGGGCTCTGGGGCCAACGTCCTGACTTTC

D gene: .
V gene: TRBV4-3
J gene: TRBJ1-5
clone size: .
CDR3 length: 14
CDR3 protein: CASSQERSNQPQHF
CDR3 DNA: TGCGCCAGCAGCCAAGAACGGAGCAATCAGCCCCAGCATTTT

D gene: .
V gene: TRBV11-2
J gene: TRBJ1-5
clone size: .
CDR3 length: 16
CDR3 protein: CASSLEGGIGSQPQHF
CDR3 DNA: TGTGCCAGCAGCTTAGAGGGGGGAATCGGGAGTCAGCCCCAGCATTTT

D gene: TRBD2
V gene: TRBV5-4
J gene: TRBJ2-3
clone size: few
CDR3 length: 16
CDR3 protein: CASSLRTSGFTDTQYF
CDR3 DNA: TGTGCCAGCAGCCTAAGGACTAGCGGGTTCACAGATACGCAGTATTTT

D gene: TRBD2
V gene: TRBV6-5
J gene: TRBJ2-5
clone size: .
CDR3 length: 15
CDR3 protein: CASYSPREDEETQYF
CDR3 DNA: TGTGCCAGCTATTCTCCGCGGGAGGATGAAGAGACCCAGTACTTC

D gene: .
V gene: TRBV11-2
J gene: TRBJ2-1
clone size: once
CDR3 length: 15
CDR3 protein: CASSSGGGSYNEQFF
CDR3 DNA: TGTGCCAGCAGCTCCGGAGGGGGCTCCTACAATGAGCAGTTCTTC

D gene: .
V gene: TRBV7-2
J gene: TRBJ2-3
clone size: .
CDR3 length: 12
CDR3 protein: CASSSAGDTQYF
CDR3 DNA: TGTGCCAGCAGCTCGGCGGGAGATACGCAGTATTTT

D gene: TRBD1
V gene: TRBV4-3
J gene: TRBJ2-2
clone size: .
CDR3 length: 17
CDR3 protein: CASSQEGQGLNTGELFF
CDR3 DNA: TGCGCCAGCAGCCAAGAGGGACAGGGCCTAAACACCGGGGAGCTGTTTTTT

D gene: TRBD1
V gene: TRBV27
J gene: TRBJ2-6
clone size: .
CDR3 length: 14
CDR3 protein: CATRDRVGANVLTF
CDR3 DNA: TGTGCCACAAGGGACAGGGTTGGGGCCAACGTCCTGACTTTC

D gene: .
V gene: TRBV2
J gene: TRBJ2-2
clone size: once
CDR3 length: 14
CDR3 protein: CASSRDRLTGELFF
CDR3 DNA: TGTGCCAGCAGCCGGGACCGACTAACCGGGGAGCTGTTTTTT

D gene: TRBD1
V gene: TRBV18
J gene: TRBJ2-5
clone size: once
CDR3 length: 17
CDR3 protein: CASSPRVGQGARETQYF
CDR3 DNA: TGTGCCAGCTCACCAAGAGTGGGACAGGGGGCCCGGGAGACCCAGTACTTC

D gene: .
V gene: TRBV5-5
J gene: TRBJ2-7
clone size: .
CDR3 length: 17
CDR3 protein: CASSWGVGVARPYEQYF
CDR3 DNA: TGTGCCAGCAGCTGGGGGGTCGGGGTAGCGAGACCCTACGAGCAGTACTTC

D gene: .
V gene: TRBV18
J gene: TRBJ1-5
clone size: .
CDR3 length: 13
CDR3 protein: CASSQGRDQPQHF
CDR3 DNA: TGTGCCAGCTCCCAGGGGCGGGATCAGCCCCAGCATTTT

D gene: TRBD2
V gene: TRBV19
J gene: TRBJ2-7
clone size: .
CDR3 length: 16
CDR3 protein: CASSIVVTSGIYEQYF
CDR3 DNA: TGTGCCAGTAGTATAGTGGTTACTAGCGGCATCTACGAGCAGTACTTC

D gene: .
V gene: TRBV28
J gene: TRBJ2-4
clone size: .
CDR3 length: 16
CDR3 protein: CASSHRRGRGKNIQYF
CDR3 DNA: TGTGCCAGCAGTCACCGGAGGGGGCGGGGCAAAAACATTCAGTACTTC

D gene: TRBD1
V gene: TRBV7-7
J gene: TRBJ2-2
clone size: .
CDR3 length: 15
CDR3 protein: CASSLDPQGIGELFF
CDR3 DNA: TGTGCCAGCAGCTTAGACCCACAGGGGATCGGGGAGCTGTTTTTT

D gene: .
V gene: TRBV10-2
J gene: TRBJ2-7
clone size: .
CDR3 length: 15
CDR3 protein: CASSETLARSYEQYF
CDR3 DNA: TGCGCCAGCAGTGAGACACTAGCCCGCTCCTACGAGCAGTACTTC

D gene: TRBD1
V gene: TRBV28
J gene: TRBJ1-2
clone size: .
CDR3 length: 14
CDR3 protein: CASSLGQGSYGYTF
CDR3 DNA: TGTGCCAGCAGTCTAGGACAGGGAAGCTATGGCTACACCTTC

D gene: .
V gene: TRBV9
J gene: TRBJ2-1
clone size: .
CDR3 length: 13
CDR3 protein: CASSALEWNEQFF
CDR3 DNA: TGTGCCAGCAGCGCCCTGGAGTGGAATGAGCAGTTCTTC

D gene: TRBD1
V gene: TRBV6-1
J gene: TRBJ1-5
clone size: .
CDR3 length: 15
CDR3 protein: CASTLTGFLAQPQHF
CDR3 DNA: TGTGCCAGCACCCTGACAGGGTTTCTAGCTCAGCCCCAGCATTTT

D gene: TRBD2
V gene: TRBV9
J gene: TRBJ2-7
clone size: .
CDR3 length: 16
CDR3 protein: CASSASSGRVASEQYF
CDR3 DNA: TGTGCCAGCAGCGCCTCTAGCGGGAGGGTAGCCAGCGAGCAGTACTTC

D gene: .
V gene: TRBV28
J gene: TRBJ1-5
clone size: once
CDR3 length: 15
CDR3 protein: CASSFPQTEYQPQHF
CDR3 DNA: TGTGCCAGCAGTTTCCCGCAGACAGAGTATCAGCCCCAGCATTTT

D gene: TRBD1
V gene: TRBV5-1
J gene: TRBJ1-2
clone size: .
CDR3 length: 15
CDR3 protein: CASSLAGDRRYGYTF
CDR3 DNA: TGCGCCAGCAGCTTGGCCGGGGACAGGCGCTATGGCTACACCTTC

D gene: TRBD1
V gene: TRBV5-8
J gene: TRBJ2-7
clone size: .
CDR3 length: 15
CDR3 protein: CASSPRDRSYYEQYF
CDR3 DNA: TGTGCCAGCAGCCCCCGGGACAGGTCTTACTACGAGCAGTACTTC